This T cell receptor beta chain was sequenced for a study of cytotoxic CD8 clonotypes in ibrutinib-treated CLL. Only in-frame clones appear in the TCRdb table, and some are missing; sequencing was by immunoSEQ multiplex PCR. The data show tens of thousands of clones, with just over 70% seen just once and around 10% held by the top ten. Approximately 1.9 micrograms of genomic DNA, which was extracted from cryopreserved PBMCs, served as the material used for the TCR beta libraries. This CDR3 region has 16 residues. Germline V gives CDR1 GTSNPN, CDR2 SVGIG (reference sequence). After removal of 0 bases from V and 7 bases from J, the junction contained 4 bases not matched to a gene. For this clone: The antigen is unknown.

Study-wide results and limits: Sustained-remission patients were sampled at different times than progressing patients were. Clonality increased with ibrutinib response but returned toward baseline at progression.

Sequenced material: PBMCs, taken at disease progression, from a patient treated with ibrutinib. This sequence joins TRBV30 and TRBJ2-1; 15 bases line up with TRBD2. The receptor's source is a human donor with chronic lymphocytic leukemia. The CDR3 sequence is CAWSVRGLAGGNEQFF. CDR3 nucleotides: TGTGCCTGGAGTGTACGCGGACTAGCGGGGGGGAATGAGCAGTTCTTC.